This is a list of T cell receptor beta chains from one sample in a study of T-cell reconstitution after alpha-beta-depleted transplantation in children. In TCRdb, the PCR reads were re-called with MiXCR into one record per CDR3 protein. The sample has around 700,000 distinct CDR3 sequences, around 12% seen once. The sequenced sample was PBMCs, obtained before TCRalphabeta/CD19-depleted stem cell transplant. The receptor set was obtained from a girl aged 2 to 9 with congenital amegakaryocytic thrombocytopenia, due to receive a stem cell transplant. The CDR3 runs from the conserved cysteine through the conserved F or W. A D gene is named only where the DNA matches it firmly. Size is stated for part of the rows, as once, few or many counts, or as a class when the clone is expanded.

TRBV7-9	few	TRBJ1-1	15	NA	TGTGCCAGCAGCTTATCTTGGGGGGTTCATCTTGAAGCTTTCTTT	CASSLSWGVHLEAFF
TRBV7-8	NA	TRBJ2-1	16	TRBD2	TGTGCCAGCAGACCCACCCGGACTAGCGGGAGGGGTGAGCAGTTCTTC	CASRPTRTSGRGEQFF
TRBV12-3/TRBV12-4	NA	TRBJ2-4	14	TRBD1	TGTGCCAGCAGACAGTCGACAGGGTCGGTTTCTCAGTACTTC	CASRQSTGSVSQYF
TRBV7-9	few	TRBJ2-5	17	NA	TGTGCCAGCAGCCCCCGGGGTGGGGACCTCGTCCAAGAGACCCAGTACTTC	CASSPRGGDLVQETQYF
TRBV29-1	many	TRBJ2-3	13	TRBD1	TGCAGCGCTGAGGGGGCGAACGCAGATACGCAGTATTTT	CSAEGANADTQYF
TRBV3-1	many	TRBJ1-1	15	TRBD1	TGTGCCAGCAGCCAAGGGCAGGGGGCGAGGACTGAAGCTTTCTTT	CASSQGQGARTEAFF
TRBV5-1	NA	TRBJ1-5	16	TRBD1	TGCGCCAGCAGCCCCGGTTACAGGGGGAGCAATCAGCCCCAGCATTTT	CASSPGYRGSNQPQHF
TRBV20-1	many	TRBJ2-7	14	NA	TGCAGTGCTAGATTGGCGGGACGGAGGTACGAGCAGTACTTC	CSARLAGRRYEQYF
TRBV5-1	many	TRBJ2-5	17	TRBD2	TGCGCCAGCAGCTTGGTTTTAGCGGGAGACCTTCGAGAGACCCAGTACTTC	CASSLVLAGDLRETQYF
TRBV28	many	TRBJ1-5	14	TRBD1	TGTGCCAGTGGGACAGTTGATAGCAATCAGCCCCAGCATTTT	CASGTVDSNQPQHF
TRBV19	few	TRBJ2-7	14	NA	TGTGCCAGTAGTACGACCGGGACCTGGGACGAGCAGTACTTC	CASSTTGTWDEQYF
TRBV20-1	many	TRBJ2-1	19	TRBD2	TGCAGTGCTGGACAACCGGGACTAGCGGGATTCCTTATGCACAATGAGCAGTTCTTC	CSAGQPGLAGFLMHNEQFF
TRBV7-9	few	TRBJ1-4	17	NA	TGTGCCAGCAGCTTATTTGTTTCGACAGTTCAGAATGAAAAACTGTTTTTT	CASSLFVSTVQNEKLFF
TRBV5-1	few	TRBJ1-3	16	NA	TGCGCCAGCAGCCCCCGGACAGCTTCCCCTGGAAACACCATATATTTT	CASSPRTASPGNTIYF
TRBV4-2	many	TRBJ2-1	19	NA	TGTGCCAGCAGCCAAGATGGGACGTTTCGGATTAGCTCCTACAATGAGCAGTTCTTC	CASSQDGTFRISSYNEQFF
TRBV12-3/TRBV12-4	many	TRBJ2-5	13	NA	TGTGCCAGCAGGCCGGGAGTATGGGAGACCCAGTACTTC	CASRPGVWETQYF
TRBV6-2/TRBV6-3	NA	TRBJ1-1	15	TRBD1	TGTGCCAGCAGCCGTACGACAGGGGGCATCTCTGAAGCTTTCTTT	CASSRTTGGISEAFF
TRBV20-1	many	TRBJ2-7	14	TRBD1	TGCAGTGCTTTACCAGGGGGCCCTTCCTACGAGCAGTACTTC	CSALPGGPSYEQYF
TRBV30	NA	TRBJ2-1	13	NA	TGTGCCTGGAGTGGTTACCTGGGCAATGAGCAGTTCTTC	CAWSGYLGNEQFF
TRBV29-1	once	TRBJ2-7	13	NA	TGCAGCGTTGAGCTAGCTGCCTCCTACGAGCAGTACTTC	CSVELAASYEQYF
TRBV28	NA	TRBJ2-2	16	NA	TGTGCCAGCAGCTCCTTCCCCGGGACATCGTGGGGGGAGCTGTTTTTT	CASSSFPGTSWGELFF
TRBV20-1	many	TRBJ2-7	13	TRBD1	TGCAGTGCGAGGACAGGGAGCTCCTACGAGCAGTACTTC	CSARTGSSYEQYF
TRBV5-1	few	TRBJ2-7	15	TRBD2	TGCGCCAGCAGCTGGGGACTAGCGGGAGAGGACGAGCAGTACTTC	CASSWGLAGEDEQYF
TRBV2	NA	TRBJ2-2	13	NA	TGTGCTAGCACGTCCCACTCCACCGGGGAGCTGTTTTTT	CASTSHSTGELFF
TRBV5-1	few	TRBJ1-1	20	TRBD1	TGCGCCAGCAGTCGTCGGACAGGGCGAAAGAATGCGAAGGCGAGCACTGAAGCTTTCTTT	CASSRRTGRKNAKASTEAFF
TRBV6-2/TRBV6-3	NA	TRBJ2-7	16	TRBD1	TGTGCCAGCAGGACAGGACAGGCCCCAACCTCCTACGAGCAGTACTTC	CASRTGQAPTSYEQYF
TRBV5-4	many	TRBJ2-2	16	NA	TGTGCCAGCAGCGCACAATACGGGCTTGACACCGGGGAGCTGTTTTTT	CASSAQYGLDTGELFF
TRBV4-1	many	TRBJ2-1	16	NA	TGCGCCAGCAGCTTAAGGTGGCAACAGGACTACAATGAGCAGTTCTTC	CASSLRWQQDYNEQFF
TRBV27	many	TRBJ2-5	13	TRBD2	TGTGCCAGCAGCCTTAGCGGGAGTGGGACCCAGTACTTC	CASSLSGSGTQYF
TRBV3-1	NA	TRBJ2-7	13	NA	TGTGCCAGCAGCCAAGATCTGGGAGTCGAGCAGTACTTC	CASSQDLGVEQYF
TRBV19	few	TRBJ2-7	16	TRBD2	TGTGCCAGTAGTGCCAGAACTAGCGGGAGTCGGAACGAGCAGTACTTC	CASSARTSGSRNEQYF
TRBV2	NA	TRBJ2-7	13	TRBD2	TGTGCCAGCTTACGACCGGCGGCTAGCGGGCAGTACTTC	CASLRPAASGQYF
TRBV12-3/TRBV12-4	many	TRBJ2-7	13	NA	TGTGCCAGCTTTACCCAGGGTTGCTACGAGCAGTACTTC	CASFTQGCYEQYF
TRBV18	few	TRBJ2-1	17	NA	TGTGCCAGCTCACCCAGGACAGTTGAAGACACCTACAATGAGCAGTTCTTC	CASSPRTVEDTYNEQFF
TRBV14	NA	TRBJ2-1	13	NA	TGTGCCAGCAGCCAGGGGCTAAACAATGAGCAGTTCTTC	CASSQGLNNEQFF
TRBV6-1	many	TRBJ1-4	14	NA	TGTGCCAGCAGCGACAGTGCAACTAATGAAAAACTGTTTTTT	CASSDSATNEKLFF
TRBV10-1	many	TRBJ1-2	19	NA	TGCGCCAGCAGCAAACAGGGTATCGATGTTGGCCTCGAGCACTGGGGCTACACCTTC	CASSKQGIDVGLEHWGYTF
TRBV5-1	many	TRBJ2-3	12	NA	TGCGCCAGCAGGAGAGGGACAGATACGCAGTATTTT	CASRRGTDTQYF